This is a list of T cell receptor beta chains from one sample in a study of blood T cell repertoires in COVID-19. Assay: immunoSEQ multiplex PCR; the TCRdb copy retains only in-frame clones and omits some. The sample holds hundreds of thousands of clones; approximately 86% are singletons and the top ten take over 10%. Material for sequencing was peripheral blood. These receptors all stem from a woman in her 70s with COVID-19, enrolled during active disease. The CDR3 runs from the conserved cysteine through the conserved F or W. The order of the fields is V gene, D gene, J gene, CDR3 DNA, CDR3 protein. D genes are given only for firm matches.

>TRBV4-3|-|TRBJ1-6
TGCGCCAGCAGCCAGGGGGGACTGAATAATTCACCCCTCCACTTT
CASSQGGLNNSPLHF
>TRBV28|TRBD1|TRBJ2-5
TGTGCCAGCAGTTTACGGACAGGGAGAGAGACCCAGTACTTC
CASSLRTGRETQYF
>TRBV24-1|TRBD1|TRBJ2-5
TGTGCCACCAGTGACCCCAGGGGGCGTTTCCAAGAGACCCAGTACTTC
CATSDPRGRFQETQYF
>TRBV10-3|TRBD1|TRBJ1-1
TGTGCCATCGGGACAGGGGGGCTGAACACTGAAGCTTTCTTT
CAIGTGGLNTEAFF
>TRBV2|-|TRBJ1-1
TGTGCCAGCAGCAATGAGATTTTACAGGGGAACACTGAAGCTTTCTTT
CASSNEILQGNTEAFF
>TRBV27|TRBD2|TRBJ2-1
TGTGCCAGCAGTTACATAGCGGGGGGTCTTAATGAGCAGTTCTTC
CASSYIAGGLNEQFF
>TRBV30|TRBD2|TRBJ2-1
TGTGCCTGGAGTGTAGTAGCGGGGTTAAATGAGCAGTTCTTC
CAWSVVAGLNEQFF
>TRBV19|TRBD1|TRBJ1-3
TGTGCCAGTAGTTCGGACAGGGAAGGAAACACCATATATTTT
CASSSDREGNTIYF
>TRBV28|TRBD1|TRBJ2-2
TGTGCCAGCAGCCGGACAGGCTCCACCGGGGAGCTGTTTTTT
CASSRTGSTGELFF
>TRBV27|-|TRBJ2-1
TGTGCCAGCAATCCAGGCTCCTACAATGAGCAGTTCTTC
CASNPGSYNEQFF
>TRBV27|-|TRBJ1-6
TGTGCCAGCAGTTTAGTGCCTATTGAGAATTCACCCCTCCACTTT
CASSLVPIENSPLHF
>TRBV7-3|-|TRBJ2-3
TGTGCCAGCGCCTTGACGGGGGAGAGCACAGATACGCAGTATTTT
CASALTGESTDTQYF
>TRBV2|-|TRBJ1-4
TGTGCCAGCACTCTAAGGACAGAAACGGAAAAACTGTTTTTT
CASTLRTETEKLFF
>TRBV30|TRBD1|TRBJ2-3
TGTGCCTGGACAGGGGGTACCACAGATACGCAGTATTTT
CAWTGGTTDTQYF
>TRBV19|-|TRBJ2-3
TGTGCCAGTAGCCTCCGCGCTGGAGGGAACACAGATACGCAGTATTTT
CASSLRAGGNTDTQYF
>TRBV7-2|TRBD1|TRBJ2-7
TGTGCCAGCAGCTTTGGGGACAGGGGGCGCTCGAGCGAGCAGTACTTC
CASSFGDRGRSSEQYF